The TCR beta chain described here comes from a study of identifying expanded T cells in peripheral blood. Study-wide results and caveats: Differentially abundant clones: roughly 1.3 between replicates, about 15 at roughly 2 weeks, 18 to 20 at four.

V dropped 6 bases and J dropped 2; count of bases not matched to a gene: 5. This CDR3 is 14 amino acids long. Germline-derived CDR1 and CDR2 are MNHEY and SMNVEV (reference sequence). Notes on this clone: Its antigen remains unidentified.

No infections or other immune events were documented during collection. Measured with immunoSEQ multiplex PCR; TCRdb has only the in-frame clones, and not every one. The sample gives 50,000 to 75,000 clones, under 85% of which show up once; under 20% is in the top ten. The receptor was isolated from a person aged 18 to 70 in good health. Sequencing was carried out using blood. The chain carries TRBV27 and TRBJ1-2, with 8 bases aligning to TRBD1. CDR3 sequence reads: CASSRGQGNYGYTF. The DNA for the CDR3 is TGTGCCAGCAGCCGCGGACAGGGAAACTATGGCTACACCTTC.